A selection of T cell receptor beta chains follows, all from one sample in a study of blood T cells in healthy people across ages. One entry per CDR3 protein, called by TCRdb with MiXCR from the 5' RACE reads. In the table there are 600,000 to 850,000 distinct CDR3 sequences, around 40% of which are singletons. Material for sequencing was blood. The receptors here all came from a woman in her sixties in good health. The CDR3 runs from the conserved cysteine through the conserved F or W. D genes are given only for firm matches. The size entry is marked missing in some rows and otherwise reads once, few, many or a size class.

d_gene,abundance,j_gene,v_gene,CDR3nt,CDR3aa
TRBD1,few,TRBJ2-3,TRBV15,TGTGCCACCAGCAGAGATCAGTCGCAGGGCAGGGGGCGAACAGATACGCAGTATTTT,CATSRDQSQGRGRTDTQYF
TRBD2,-,TRBJ2-7,TRBV20-1,TGCAGCTACTCCCGGGCGGGAGGCGCCGCCGAGCAGTACTTC,CSYSRAGGAAEQYF
-,few,TRBJ1-1,TRBV6-5,TGTGCCAGCAATTTTGGACAGAACACTGAAGCTTTCTTT,CASNFGQNTEAFF
TRBD1,-,TRBJ2-3,TRBV24-1,TGTGCCACCAGTGATTTATGGGGACAGGGCACAGATACGCAGTATTTT,CATSDLWGQGTDTQYF
-,few,TRBJ1-6,TRBV7-2,TGTGCCAGCAGCCCCCGTCTAGCAGAAAGCTCACCCCTCCACTTT,CASSPRLAESSPLHF
TRBD1,-,TRBJ1-4,TRBV7-9,TGTGCCAGCAGCCCCCCTCAGGGGGGGAATAATGAAAAACTGTTTTTT,CASSPPQGGNNEKLFF
-,-,TRBJ1-2,TRBV3-1,TGTGCCAGCAGCCGGACGGGACGATATGGCTACACCTTC,CASSRTGRYGYTF
TRBD2,-,TRBJ2-7,TRBV18,TGTGCCAGCTCCGGACTAGGGCCGATCTACGAGCAGTACTTC,CASSGLGPIYEQYF
-,few,TRBJ1-1,TRBV20-1,TGCAGTGCTAGAGAAGGAAAGAACACTGAAGCTTTCTTT,CSAREGKNTEAFF
TRBD1,-,TRBJ1-5,TRBV6-2/TRBV6-3,TGTGCCAGCAAATCCCGTACGACAGGGGTCAATCAGCCCCAGCATTTT,CASKSRTTGVNQPQHF
-,few,TRBJ2-5,TRBV5-5,TGTGCCAGCCCGGCAGAAGAAGAGACCCAGTACTTC,CASPAEEETQYF
TRBD2,-,TRBJ2-1,TRBV11-2,TGTGCCAGCAGTTTTCTAAGCGGGGGGATTTACAATGAGCAGTTCTTC,CASSFLSGGIYNEQFF
-,-,TRBJ1-5,TRBV24-1,TGTGCCACCAGTGATTACACACAGGGTCAAAGCAATCAGCCCCAGCATTTT,CATSDYTQGQSNQPQHF
TRBD1,once,TRBJ2-1,TRBV2,TGTGCCAGCAGTGACGGGACAGGCGATGAGCAGTTCTTC,CASSDGTGDEQFF
TRBD1,many,TRBJ1-5,TRBV29-1,TGCAGCGTCAGGGGACAGAGCAATCAGCCCCAGCATTTT,CSVRGQSNQPQHF
-,-,TRBJ1-6,TRBV18,TGTGCCAGCGCAGCTTCTGGGACGGCAAATTCACCCCTCCACTTT,CASAASGTANSPLHF
-,many,TRBJ2-5,TRBV7-2,TGTGCCAGCAGCTTATCGCTAGCGCAAACCCAAGAGACCCAGTACTTC,CASSLSLAQTQETQYF
-,-,TRBJ2-5,TRBV7-8,TGTGCCAGCAGCTTAGCAGTTGGGCAGAATGAGCAGTACTTC,CASSLAVGQNEQYF
-,-,TRBJ1-1,TRBV25-1,TGTGCCAGCCGGGAGGGGAACACTGAAGCTTTCTTT,CASREGNTEAFF
-,-,TRBJ2-2,TRBV6-2/TRBV6-3,TGTGTCACCGCCCGGGGGGCGCTGGCCGGGGAGCTGTTTTTT,CVTARGALAGELFF
-,-,TRBJ2-3,TRBV29-1,TGCAGCGTTGAACAGGATACGCAGTATTTT,CSVEQDTQYF
-,-,TRBJ2-5,TRBV2,TGTGCCAGCGTAGGGACATTGAAAGAGACCCAGTACTTC,CASVGTLKETQYF
-,few,TRBJ1-2,TRBV20-1,TGCAGTGCGAGTACGGGGGGCTCGAACTATGGCTACACCTTC,CSASTGGSNYGYTF
-,-,TRBJ2-2,TRBV20-1,TGCAGTGCTAGAGAGGGACCTACCGGGGAGCTGTTTTTT,CSAREGPTGELFF
-,-,TRBJ1-5,TRBV27,TGTGCCAGCAGTTTGATGTCAGGTAATCAGCCCCAGCATTTT,CASSLMSGNQPQHF
-,few,TRBJ2-2,TRBV7-3,TGTGCCAGCAGCTTTCTAGGCGGAACGAACACCGGGGAGCTGTTTTTT,CASSFLGGTNTGELFF
-,few,TRBJ1-1,TRBV6-5,TGTGCCACTAAACGGGGGCCGAACACTGAAGCTTTCTTT,CATKRGPNTEAFF
-,few,TRBJ1-5,TRBV19,TGTGCCAGTAGTACCCAGGTTCTTTATAGCAATCAGCCCCAGCATTTT,CASSTQVLYSNQPQHF
-,few,TRBJ2-3,TRBV20-1,TGCAGTGCTAGAGCCGGGACTGGGCCTGCCGGCACAGATACGCAGTATTTT,CSARAGTGPAGTDTQYF
-,few,TRBJ2-4,TRBV12-3/TRBV12-4,TGTGCCAGCAGTTCAATGGTAGGGGGTGGCAACATTCAGTACTTC,CASSSMVGGGNIQYF
-,few,TRBJ2-7,TRBV27,TGTGCCAGCAGTGTAAGGGCGTACTACGAGCAGTACTTC,CASSVRAYYEQYF
TRBD1,-,TRBJ2-5,TRBV10-3,TGTGCCATCTCTACGGGGACAGCCCAAGAGACCCAGTACTTC,CAISTGTAQETQYF
-,many,TRBJ1-2,TRBV4-2,TGTGCCAGCAGCCAAGAAAGACAGCCTAACTATGGCTACACCTTC,CASSQERQPNYGYTF
-,-,TRBJ2-5,TRBV21-1,TGTGCCAGCAGAAACAGGGGACAAGAGACCCAGTACTTC,CASRNRGQETQYF
TRBD2,-,TRBJ2-3,TRBV6-1,TGTGCCAGCAGTAGGGGGTTTGGACTAGCGGGGGGCGAAGATACGCAGTATTTT,CASSRGFGLAGGEDTQYF
-,-,TRBJ1-3,TRBV5-5,TGTGCCAGCAGCTTGGATGGAAACACCATATATTTT,CASSLDGNTIYF
TRBD1,-,TRBJ1-2,TRBV2,TGTGCCAGCTCGGACAGGGTTGGCTATGGCTACACCTTC,CASSDRVGYGYTF
-,-,TRBJ1-2,TRBV20-1,TGCAGTGCGCGGGACGGGACACAACCTTCTAACTATGGCTACACCTTC,CSARDGTQPSNYGYTF
-,-,TRBJ2-7,TRBV12-3/TRBV12-4,TGTGCCAGCAGTTTGGGGGACAAGGGGTCAGACGAGCAGTACTTC,CASSLGDKGSDEQYF
TRBD1,-,TRBJ2-2,TRBV5-1,TGCGCCAGCAGCTATCGGCAGGGGGCGGGAACCGGGGAGCTGTTTTTT,CASSYRQGAGTGELFF
TRBD1,-,TRBJ2-3,TRBV4-1,TGCGCCAGCAGCACAAACCTGCCGGGACAGGGAGCGGATACGCAGTATTTT,CASSTNLPGQGADTQYF
-,-,TRBJ2-6,TRBV13,TGTGCCAGCAGCGGGTCCCTCGACTCTGGGGCCAACGTCCTGACTTTC,CASSGSLDSGANVLTF
-,many,TRBJ2-7,TRBV15,TGTGCCACCAGCAGAGATCCCCCCTACGAGCAGTACTTC,CATSRDPPYEQYF
TRBD2,few,TRBJ2-3,TRBV5-1,TGCGCCAGCAGCCCCGGAGCGGGACCCACAGATACGCAGTATTTT,CASSPGAGPTDTQYF
-,-,TRBJ2-1,TRBV20-1,TGCAGTGCTAACAATTTGAGCTCCTACAATGAGCAGTTCTTC,CSANNLSSYNEQFF
-,-,TRBJ2-7,TRBV7-9,TGTGCCAGCAGCTTTCAGGGGTCCCCCTACGAGCAGTACTTC,CASSFQGSPYEQYF
-,-,TRBJ2-5,TRBV25-1,TGTGCCAGCAGGAGTGACAAATACCAAGAGACCCAGTACTTC,CASRSDKYQETQYF
TRBD1,-,TRBJ2-2,TRBV2,TGTGCCAGCAGTGTGCAGGGGGTGACCGGGGAGCTGTTTTTT,CASSVQGVTGELFF
TRBD2,few,TRBJ2-5,TRBV7-2,TGTGCCAGCAGCTTACCCTCCGGGACTAGCAGTCAAGAGACCCAGTACTTC,CASSLPSGTSSQETQYF
-,-,TRBJ2-4,TRBV9,TGTGCCGGCAGCCAGGGAGGGGGGAGAGCCTACGAGCAGTACTTT,CAGSQGGGRAYEQYF
-,few,TRBJ2-1,TRBV2,TGTGCCAGCAGTGTTGAGAGGGCTGCCCCAAATGAGCAGTTCTTC,CASSVERAAPNEQFF
-,-,TRBJ2-7,TRBV5-1,TGCGCCAGCAGGATTGGGCAGGGATCCACCTACGAGCAGTACTTC,CASRIGQGSTYEQYF
-,-,TRBJ1-2,TRBV3-1,TGTGCCAGCAGCCATTTGGGTGAGCTAACTAACTATGGCTACACCTTC,CASSHLGELTNYGYTF
-,few,TRBJ2-1,TRBV12-3/TRBV12-4,TGTGCCAGCAGCCCCTTCGGGGAGAGCTCCTACAATGAGCAGTTCTTC,CASSPFGESSYNEQFF
TRBD1,many,TRBJ2-7,TRBV9,TGTGCCAGCAGCATGGGACAGCCCCCCTACGAGCAGTACTTC,CASSMGQPPYEQYF